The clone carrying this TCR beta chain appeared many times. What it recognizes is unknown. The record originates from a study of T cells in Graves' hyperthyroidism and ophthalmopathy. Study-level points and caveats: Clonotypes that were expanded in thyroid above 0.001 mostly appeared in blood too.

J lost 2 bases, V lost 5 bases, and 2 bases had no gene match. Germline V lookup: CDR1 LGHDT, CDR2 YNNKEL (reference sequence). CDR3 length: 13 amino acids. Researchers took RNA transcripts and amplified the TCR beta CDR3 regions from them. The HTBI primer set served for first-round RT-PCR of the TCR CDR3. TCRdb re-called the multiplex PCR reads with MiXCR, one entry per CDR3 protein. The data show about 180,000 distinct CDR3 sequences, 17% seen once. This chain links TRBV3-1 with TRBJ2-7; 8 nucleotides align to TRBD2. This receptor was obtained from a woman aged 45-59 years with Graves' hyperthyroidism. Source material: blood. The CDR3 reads CASSAGGTYEQYF. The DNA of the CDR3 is TGTGCCAGCAGCGCGGGGGGCACCTACGAGCAGTACTTC.